Below are 25 T cell receptor beta chains sequenced from a single sample in a study of cytomegalovirus exposure and HLA in healthy donors. Primers included in the PCR were 60 Vbeta and 13 Jbeta primers. TCRdb keeps only in-frame clones here, not all; method: immunoSEQ multiplex PCR. Altogether under 150,000 clones are present, 75% to 80% being singletons, with the ten largest covering about 6%. Sequenced: PBMCs. The receptors were gathered from a middle-aged woman in good health and CMV-seronegative.

Comments on this clone: The junction differs from germline at one of its ends, possibly a read error. The chain links TRBV7-9 to TRBJ1-2; possible D gene TRBD1, 5 bases. CDR1 is SEHNR and CDR2 is FQNEAQ in the germline V gene (reference sequence). The CDR3 has 15 residues. The CDR3 bases are TGTTCCAGCAGCCCTCAACCCATAGGGGAAGATGGCTACACCTTC. This translates into CSSSPQPIGEDGYTF.

This chain connects TRBV5-4 to TRBJ2-1, with 7 bases that match TRBD1. The germline V gene encodes CDR1 SGHNT and CDR2 YYREEE (reference sequence). The ends lost 1 base at V and 7 bases at J; junction bases unmatched: 8. CDR3 length equals 15 residues. This chain's CDR3 is CASSLWWTGENEQFF. As DNA, the CDR3 is TGTGCCAGCAGCTTGTGGTGGACAGGAGAAAATGAGCAGTTCTTC.

V and J are TRBV7-2 and TRBJ1-2; D unclear. V was shortened by 1 base and J by 10 bases, with 19 bases between the two germline ends. This CDR3 comprises 15 residues. The germline gives CDR1 SGHTA, CDR2 FQGNSA. The CDR3 DNA sequence: TGTGCCAGCAGCTTAGGAGATAGGGAGGCGGAGGCCTACACCTTC. Its protein is CASSLGDREAEAYTF.

The chain couples TRBV5-4 to TRBJ2-1; D is perhaps TRBD2 (6 bases). Trimming removed 1 base at V and 7 bases at J, with 12 bases between. Germline CDR1 and CDR2: SGHNT and YYREEE (reference sequence). The CDR3 totals 14 residues. The CDR3: CASSLIGSRNEQFF. The DNA for the CDR3 is TGTGCCAGCAGCTTGATCGGGAGTCGGAATGAGCAGTTCTTC. Full variable domain (missing parts from reference TRBV5-4 and TRBJ2-1): ETGVTQSPTHLIKTRGQQVTLRCSSQSGHNTVSWYQQALGQGPQFIFQYYREEENGRGNFPPRFSGLQFPNYSSELNVNALELDDSALYLCASSLIGSRNEQFFGPGTRLTVL.

This chain links TRBV5-1 with TRBJ2-3; 8 bases agree with TRBD2. CDR1 SGHRS and CDR2 YFSETQ come from the germline V gene. The V segment lost 7 bases and the J segment 3 bases; nucleotides outside the gene matches: 10. CDR3 length: 15 amino acids. CDR3 nucleotides: TGCGCCAGCCACGCCGGGGGGGTGGGTACAGATACGCAGTATTTT. Protein: CASHAGGVGTDTQYF.

The chain is built from TRBV18 and TRBJ2-1; the D gene is possibly TRBD2 (5 bases). Germline V lookup: CDR1 KGHSH, CDR2 LQKENI. The CDR3 is 13 amino acids. V was cut by 3 bases and J by 5 bases, with 8 bases left in between. The CDR3 DNA follows: TGTGCCAGCTCACCGTTCGGGGACAATGAGCAGTTCTTC. It specifies CASSPFGDNEQFF.

The chain joins TRBV6-1 to TRBJ2-7; 7 bases agree with TRBD1. The CDR3 is 12 amino acids. The junction had 2 bases not matched to a gene; V was cut back by 4 bases and J by 5 bases. CDR1 and CDR2 (germline): MNHNS, SASEGT. The CDR3 protein is CASSGQGDEQYF. The CDR3 DNA follows: TGTGCCAGCAGTGGACAGGGCGACGAGCAGTACTTC.

J is TRBJ2-1 and V is TRBV6-1; D is unresolved. Germline lookup yields CDR1 MNHNS and CDR2 SASEGT. This CDR3 is 15 amino acids long. Trimming took off 8 bases at V and 0 bases at J, with 14 bases between the two ends. In DNA, the CDR3 is TGTGCCAGCCGCCTGTCGGTGAGCTCCTACAATGAGCAGTTCTTC. Protein product: CASRLSVSSYNEQFF.

This clone was found a few times. The genes are TRBV11-2 and TRBJ2-7; D is ambiguous. The germline V gene encodes CDR1 SGHAT and CDR2 FQNNGV. This CDR3 has 13 amino acids. V was trimmed by 0 bases and J by 6 bases, leaving 9 bases between them. The CDR3 region is CASSLEPGGEQYF. The CDR3 region has the DNA TGTGCCAGCAGCTTAGAGCCTGGCGGCGAGCAGTACTTC.

The V gene is TRBV18, the J gene TRBJ1-3, with TRBD1 identical over 8 bases. Germline V gene lookup returns CDR1 KGHSH and CDR2 LQKENI. This CDR3 contains 14 residues. Trimming at V came to 6 bases and at J to 2 bases, leaving 3 bases not matched to a gene. CDR3 region: CASSEDRAGNTIYF. The CDR3, as DNA: TGTGCCAGCTCCGAGGACAGGGCTGGAAACACCATATATTTT.

The chain carries TRBV28 and TRBJ2-1, with 7 bases aligning to TRBD2. The trim removed 6 bases at V and 5 bases at J, leaving 13 bases unmatched. This CDR3 is built from 16 residues. Germline values: CDR1 MDHEN, CDR2 SYDVKM. CDR3 region: CASSLRGLADNNEQFF. CDR3 DNA sequence: TGTGCCAGCAGCCTAAGGGGTCTAGCGGATAACAATGAGCAGTTCTTC.

The V call is TRBV28, the J call TRBJ2-2, with TRBD2 as a possible D gene (5 bases). The CDR3 runs to 16 residues. Trimming stripped 3 bases from V and 0 bases from J, with 11 bases between. The germline V gene encodes CDR1 MDHEN and CDR2 SYDVKM. CDR3 sequence: CASSFPRAANTGELFF. The CDR3 nucleotides read TGTGCCAGCAGTTTCCCTCGAGCGGCGAACACCGGGGAGCTGTTTTTT.

As for this clone: An end of the junction does not agree with germline; a read error may underlie this. This chain uses TRBV10-1 with TRBJ2-4, with D tentatively TRBD1 (7 bases). Per the germline V gene, CDR1 is WNHNN and CDR2 is SYGVQD (reference sequence). The CDR3 covers 15 residues. CDR3 in amino acids: CASSDGGTEGNSQYF. The CDR3 coding sequence is TGCGCCAGCAGCGATGGAGGGACAGAGGGGAACAGTCAGTACTTC.

A few counts support this clone. The chain joins TRBV6-4 to TRBJ2-3; D ambiguous. The CDR3 is 13 residues long. The ends were cut back, 6 bases at V and 0 bases at J, with 7 bases in the middle. Germline CDR1 and CDR2: MRHNA and SNTAGT. The CDR3 is CASRKTSTDTQYF. DNA for the CDR3: TGTGCCAGCAGGAAGACTAGCACAGATACGCAGTATTTT.

The chain joins TRBV28 to TRBJ2-1, with 9 bases identical to TRBD2. The CDR3 contains 15 residues. Unmatched junction bases numbered 12, after V lost 7 bases and J lost 8 bases. Germline V lookup: CDR1 MDHEN, CDR2 SYDVKM. CDR3 in DNA: TGTGCCAGCATCAAAGGACTAGCGACGGTCTATGAGCAGTTCTTC. It encodes CASIKGLATVYEQFF.

The V and J genes are TRBV29-1 and TRBJ2-2; TRBD2 agrees at 10 bases. The CDR3 is made up of 15 amino acids. Trimming at V came to 7 bases and at J to 3 bases, leaving 8 bases not matched to a gene. From germline, CDR1 is SQVTM and CDR2 ANQGSEA. The chain's CDR3 is CSASHLAGDTGELFF. As DNA, the CDR3 is TGCAGCGCCTCGCATCTAGCGGGAGACACCGGGGAGCTGTTTTTT.

The V call is TRBV5-4, the J call TRBJ2-5; 10 positions match TRBD2. Looked up from germline, CDR1 is SGHNT and CDR2 is YYREEE (reference sequence). The CDR3 totals 16 residues. V was clipped by 3 bases and J by 3 bases; unmatched bases: 8. CDR3 sequence: CASSSPALAGEETQYF. CDR3 nucleotides: TGTGCCAGCAGCTCCCCCGCCCTAGCGGGGGAAGAGACCCAGTACTTC. The complete variable domain, with remaining parts taken from reference TRBV5-4 and TRBJ2-5, reads ETGVTQSPTHLIKTRGQQVTLRCSSQSGHNTVSWYQQALGQGPQFIFQYYREEENGRGNFPPRFSGLQFPNYSSELNVNALELDDSALYLCASSSPALAGEETQYFGPGTRLLVL.

The gene calls are TRBV27 and TRBJ2-5; D might be TRBD2 (5 bases). Germline V lookup: CDR1 MNHEY, CDR2 SMNVEV (reference sequence). Trimming removed 4 bases from V and 3 bases from J, with 9 bases in between. The CDR3 runs to 13 residues. DNA of the CDR3: TGTGCCAGCAGTTATGACTATGAAGAGACCCAGTACTTC. It translates to CASSYDYEETQYF.

This chain uses TRBV7-9 with TRBJ1-5; the match to TRBD1 covers 9 bases. V shed 1 base and J 7 bases; nucleotides not matched to a gene: 5. In germline, CDR1 is SEHNR, CDR2 FQNEAQ (reference sequence). This CDR3 spans 15 amino acids. The CDR3 spells CASSLGTGVVQPQHF. The CDR3 DNA sequence: TGTGCCAGCAGCTTAGGGACAGGGGTGGTACAGCCCCAGCATTTT.

The chain couples TRBV27 to TRBJ2-1; 9 positions agree with TRBD2. This CDR3 region has 16 residues. CDR1 is MNHEY and CDR2 is SMNVEV in the germline V gene (reference sequence). V gave up 2 bases and J gave up 0 bases; unmatched junction bases: 2. The DNA of the CDR3 is TGTGCCAGCAGTTTAGAAGCGGGAGGCTCCTACAATGAGCAGTTCTTC. Its protein is CASSLEAGGSYNEQFF.

The chain has TRBV6-5 and TRBJ2-1; TRBD2 matches 9 bases. Germline-derived CDR1 and CDR2 are MNHEY and SVGAGI. This CDR3 contains 15 residues. The V segment lost 6 bases and the J segment 3 bases; nucleotides outside the gene matches: 6. The CDR3 bases are TGTGCCAGCAGCCTGGGACTAGCATTCTACAATGAGCAGTTCTTC. Amino acid sequence: CASSLGLAFYNEQFF.

The rearrangement joins TRBV4-1 to TRBJ1-1, with a tentative D call TRBD1 (5 bases). V lost 0 bases and J lost 5, with 10 bases in between. This CDR3 is 14 amino acids long. From germline, CDR1 is MGHRA and CDR2 YSYEKL. The CDR3 loop reads CASSQDSRGTEAFF. The CDR3 DNA is TGCGCCAGCAGCCAAGACAGCCGGGGGACTGAAGCTTTCTTT.

The chain has TRBV18 and TRBJ2-1, with 7 bases aligning to TRBD2. This CDR3 region has 17 residues. With 1 base clipped from V and 7 bases from J, the junction kept 13 bases outside the gene matches. CDR1 is KGHSH, CDR2 LQKENI, per germline. CDR3 sequence reads: CASSPQGRLAYSNEQFF. CDR3 DNA sequence: TGTGCCAGCTCACCACAGGGGAGACTAGCCTACTCTAATGAGCAGTTCTTC.

A single count supports this clone. The V call is TRBV5-4, the J call TRBJ2-5; tentative D call: TRBD1 (6 bases). The CDR3 totals 15 residues. Looked up from germline, CDR1 is SGHNT and CDR2 is YYREEE (reference sequence). V was pared by 1 base and J by 1 base, with 11 bases between. The CDR3 sequence: CASSLPGASQETQYF. In DNA, the CDR3 is TGTGCCAGCAGCTTGCCAGGGGCCTCCCAAGAGACCCAGTACTTC.

Only one count was recorded for this clone. The chain is built from TRBV21-1 and TRBJ2-4; the DNA was not used to check the table's D call, TRBD1. TRBV21-1 is annotated as a pseudogene. The CDR3 extends over 17 amino acids. Here the CDR3 DNA reads TGTGCCAGCAGACTGTCAGGGGTTAATCTAGCCAAAAACATTCAGTACTTC. Translating it yields CASRLSGVNLAKNIQYF.